This paragraph covers one T cell receptor beta chain sequence. The CDR3 is 14 residues long. Here immunoSEQ multiplex PCR was the method, and the copy in TCRdb shows in-frame clones only, minus some. Of about 77,000 clones in the sample, 90% are singletons; the top ten hold more than 15%. This entry comes from a study of blood T cell repertoires in COVID-19. Background on the study: From the United States, Italy and Spain came samples of acute and convalescent COVID-19. PBMCs, B-cell-depleted T cells, or T cells were the source of the cDNA or gDNA that made up the material.

The gene calls are TRBV12-2 and TRBJ2-7; no check of the table's D call, TRBD1, against the DNA was made. TRBV12-2 is a listed pseudogene. The sample taken for sequencing was peripheral blood. This TCR was recovered from a woman older than 75 with active or convalescent COVID-19. CDR3 coding DNA: TGTGCAAGTCGCTCTGGACAGGGGAACGACGAGCAGTACTTC. This codes for CASRSGQGNDEQYF.